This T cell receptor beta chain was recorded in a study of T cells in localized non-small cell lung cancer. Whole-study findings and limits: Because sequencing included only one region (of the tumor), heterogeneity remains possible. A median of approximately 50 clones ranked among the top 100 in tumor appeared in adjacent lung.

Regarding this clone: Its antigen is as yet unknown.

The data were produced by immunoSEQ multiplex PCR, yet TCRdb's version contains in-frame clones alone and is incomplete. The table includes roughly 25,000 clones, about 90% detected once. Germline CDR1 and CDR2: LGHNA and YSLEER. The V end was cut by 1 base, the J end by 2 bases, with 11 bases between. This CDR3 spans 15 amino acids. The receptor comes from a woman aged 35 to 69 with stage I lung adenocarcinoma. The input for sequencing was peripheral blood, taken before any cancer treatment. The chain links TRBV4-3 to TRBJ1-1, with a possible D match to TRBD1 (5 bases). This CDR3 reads CASSQGAGTNTEAFF. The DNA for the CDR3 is TGCGCCAGCAGCCAAGGGGCAGGGACCAACACTGAAGCTTTCTTT.